Listed below are T cell receptor beta chains from one sample, sequenced in a study of control samples from healthy donors and cancer patients. TCRdb's table, derived via immunoSEQ multiplex PCR, lists solely in-frame clones and lacks some. The table has around 28,000 clones, approximately 91% seen once; the top ten hold around 15%. The specimen was PBMCs. These receptors were collected from a man in his fifties with lung cancer. CDR3s include the opening cysteine and the closing phenylalanine or tryptophan. Fields, in order: V gene, D gene, J gene, clone size, CDR3 DNA, CDR3 protein. The D gene is left open where the match is weak. A row's size may be missing; if present it is once, few, many or a size class.

V: TRBV5-8; D: .; J: TRBJ2-1; size: .; DNA: TGTGCCAGCAGTCTGGACACGGCCAGAAACAATGAGCAGTTCTTC; CDR3: CASSLDTARNNEQFF
V: TRBV27; D: .; J: TRBJ2-5; size: .; DNA: TGTGCCAGCAGTTTGGTACCCTGGGGGACCCAGTACTTC; CDR3: CASSLVPWGTQYF
V: TRBV29-1; D: TRBD1; J: TRBJ2-5; size: .; DNA: TGCAGCGCCGGACAGGGGGCCGAGACCCAGTACTTC; CDR3: CSAGQGAETQYF
V: TRBV29-1; D: .; J: TRBJ1-1; size: .; DNA: TGCAGCGTTGCACAGGGAATCGACACTGAAGCTTTCTTT; CDR3: CSVAQGIDTEAFF
V: TRBV5-1; D: TRBD2; J: TRBJ2-3; size: .; DNA: TGCGCCAGCAGCTTGGGACTAGCGGGGGCCTCAGATACGCAGTATTTT; CDR3: CASSLGLAGASDTQYF
V: TRBV4-3; D: TRBD1; J: TRBJ2-2; size: .; DNA: TGCGCCAGCAGCCAAAGACAGGGCACCGGGGAGCTGTTTTTT; CDR3: CASSQRQGTGELFF
V: TRBV6-5; D: TRBD1; J: TRBJ1-5; size: .; DNA: TGTGCCAGCAGTCCGGGACAGGGACCCAATCAGCCCCAGCATTTT; CDR3: CASSPGQGPNQPQHF
V: TRBV29-1; D: .; J: TRBJ1-2; size: .; DNA: TGCAGCGTCCATCATGCCTCGACCTATGGCTACACCTTC; CDR3: CSVHHASTYGYTF
V: TRBV7-9; D: .; J: TRBJ1-4; size: .; DNA: TGTGCCAGCAGCTTAGTAACAGGTCCTAATGAAAAACTGTTTTTT; CDR3: CASSLVTGPNEKLFF
V: TRBV7-2; D: TRBD2; J: TRBJ2-5; size: .; DNA: TGTGCCAGCAGCTTAGACCGGCCCCTAGCGGGGAAAGAGACCCAGTACTTC; CDR3: CASSLDRPLAGKETQYF
V: TRBV28; D: .; J: TRBJ2-3; size: .; DNA: TGTGCCAGCAGTCCCCCGATAGATACGCAGTATTTT; CDR3: CASSPPIDTQYF
V: TRBV10-2; D: TRBD1; J: TRBJ1-2; size: .; DNA: TGCGCCAGCAGTGAGTCGGACAGGCTCCCTATCTATGGCTACACCTTC; CDR3: CASSESDRLPIYGYTF
V: TRBV2; D: .; J: TRBJ1-2; size: .; DNA: TGTGCCAGCAGTGGTTACAGGAGAAACTATGGCTACACCTTC; CDR3: CASSGYRRNYGYTF
V: TRBV7-3; D: .; J: TRBJ2-2; size: .; DNA: TGTGCCAGCAGCCGACAAAACACCGGGGAGCTGTTTTTT; CDR3: CASSRQNTGELFF
V: TRBV2; D: .; J: TRBJ1-1; size: .; DNA: TGTGCCAGCGTCCCGGGTCCCAACACTGAAGCTTTCTTT; CDR3: CASVPGPNTEAFF
V: TRBV11-1; D: TRBD1; J: TRBJ2-7; size: .; DNA: TGTGCCAGCAGCTTAGAGGGACAGGGTACCTACGAGCAGTACTTC; CDR3: CASSLEGQGTYEQYF
V: TRBV7-2; D: .; J: TRBJ1-5; size: .; DNA: TGTGCCAGCAGCTTAGCAGGGCATCAGCCCCAGCATTTT; CDR3: CASSLAGHQPQHF
V: TRBV7-9; D: .; J: TRBJ2-4; size: .; DNA: TGTGCCAGCAGCAACACCAGGCTAGCCAAAAACATTCAGTACTTC; CDR3: CASSNTRLAKNIQYF
V: TRBV28; D: .; J: TRBJ1-2; size: .; DNA: TGTGCCAGCAGTTTCCCCGGACGGATTACCTATGGCTACACCTTC; CDR3: CASSFPGRITYGYTF
V: TRBV5-5; D: .; J: TRBJ1-5; size: few; DNA: TGTGCCAGCAGCTCGATGGCGGGAAATCAGCCCCAGCATTTT; CDR3: CASSSMAGNQPQHF
V: TRBV2; D: .; J: TRBJ2-5; size: .; DNA: TGTGCCAGCAGTATGACGAGGGAAGAGACCCAGTACTTC; CDR3: CASSMTREETQYF
V: TRBV30; D: .; J: TRBJ1-5; size: .; DNA: TGTGCCTGGAGCCCCTTATTAGGCAATCAGCCCCAGCATTTT; CDR3: CAWSPLLGNQPQHF
V: TRBV19; D: .; J: TRBJ1-1; size: .; DNA: TGTGCCAGTAGTTTAGAACAGTCCTACATGAACACTGAAGCTTTCTTT; CDR3: CASSLEQSYMNTEAFF
V: TRBV6-5; D: .; J: TRBJ1-5; size: .; DNA: TGTGCCAGCAGACAGCAGGGATACAATCAGCCCCAGCATTTT; CDR3: CASRQQGYNQPQHF
V: TRBV5-4; D: TRBD1; J: TRBJ1-2; size: .; DNA: TGTGCCAGCAGCGACTCAGGGGGCCTAAACTATGGCTACACCTTC; CDR3: CASSDSGGLNYGYTF
V: TRBV11-1; D: .; J: TRBJ2-1; size: .; DNA: TGTGCCAGCGGGCAGGGCCCTTACAATGAGCAGTTCTTC; CDR3: CASGQGPYNEQFF
V: TRBV7-8; D: TRBD1; J: TRBJ1-1; size: .; DNA: TGTGCCAGCAGCTTAAACTCGGACAGGCTGAACACTGAAGCTTTCTTT; CDR3: CASSLNSDRLNTEAFF
V: TRBV7-9; D: .; J: TRBJ2-3; size: .; DNA: TGTGCCAGCAGCTTACCGCCTAGCGGCACAGATACGCAGTATTTT; CDR3: CASSLPPSGTDTQYF
V: TRBV2; D: .; J: TRBJ2-2; size: .; DNA: TGTGCCAGCAGTGTTCTTGAGGGGCCGGACACCGGGGAGCTGTTTTTT; CDR3: CASSVLEGPDTGELFF
V: TRBV5-6; D: .; J: TRBJ2-1; size: .; DNA: TGTGCCAGCAGCTTGGCCGGTGTAAGCAATGAGCAGTTCTTC; CDR3: CASSLAGVSNEQFF
V: TRBV5-6; D: .; J: TRBJ2-2; size: .; DNA: TGTGCCAGCAGCCCGCTGTCGGGCACCGGGGAGCTGTTTTTT; CDR3: CASSPLSGTGELFF
V: TRBV6-6; D: TRBD1; J: TRBJ1-1; size: .; DNA: TGTGCCAGCAGTTCACAGGGGGTCACTGAAGCTTTCTTT; CDR3: CASSSQGVTEAFF
V: TRBV14; D: .; J: TRBJ1-6; size: once; DNA: TGTGCCAGCAGCCAAGTCGGTCGGGGCCACCGCTCCTATAATTCACCCCTCCACTTT; CDR3: CASSQVGRGHRSYNSPLHF
V: TRBV3-1/TRBV3-2; D: TRBD2; J: TRBJ2-3; size: .; DNA: TGTGCCAGCAGCCTCGGGACTAGATCGGATCGGGGCACAGATACGCAGTATTTT; CDR3: CASSLGTRSDRGTDTQYF
V: TRBV11-2; D: .; J: TRBJ1-2; size: .; DNA: TGTGCCAGCAGCTTCGGAGGGAATCACTATGGCTACACCTTC; CDR3: CASSFGGNHYGYTF
V: TRBV10-3; D: TRBD1; J: TRBJ1-1; size: .; DNA: TGTGCCACGTTAACCACAGGGGGCGGAAGAACTGAAGCTTTCTTT; CDR3: CATLTTGGGRTEAFF
V: TRBV5-8; D: .; J: TRBJ2-3; size: .; DNA: TGTGCCAGCTCACCCCGGACGGGGGCAGATACGCAGTATTTT; CDR3: CASSPRTGADTQYF
V: TRBV10-3; D: .; J: TRBJ1-6; size: once; DNA: TGTGCCATCAGCGAACGCAGCAATCAAGATTCACCCCTCCACTTT; CDR3: CAISERSNQDSPLHF
V: TRBV24-1; D: .; J: TRBJ2-1; size: .; DNA: TGTGCCACCAGTGAGGGCAGGGTCGAGCAGTTCTTC; CDR3: CATSEGRVEQFF
V: TRBV7-3; D: TRBD2; J: TRBJ2-3; size: .; DNA: TGTGCCAGCAGCCCTGGGGGGGCAGATACGCAGTATTTT; CDR3: CASSPGGADTQYF